Given below is one T cell receptor beta chain in context. The sample comes from a study of T cell changes during pregnancy in multiple sclerosis. Trimming cost V 4 bases and J 6 bases, with 7 bases left between them. The CDR3 has 11 residues. The V gene's germline CDR1 is SGHNT and CDR2 YENEEA. The assay was immunoSEQ multiplex PCR, and TCRdb's table has in-frame clones only and misses some. The profile shows nearly 110,000 clones, about 90% of them singletons. The specimen comprised peripheral blood, sampled before pregnancy. This TCR was recovered from a female donor with multiple sclerosis, enrolled in a pregnancy study. J is TRBJ2-7 and V is TRBV11-3, with D tentatively TRBD1 (5 bases). CDR3 nucleotides: TGTGCCAGCAGCTATACAGGCGAGCAGTACTTC. Translation gives CASSYTGEQYF.